The entry that follows covers one T cell receptor (beta chain) sequence. Its antigen remains unknown. This specimen comes from a study of graft-versus-host responses after intestinal transplantation. Study context: Induction with anti-thymocyte globulin, then tacrolimus and steroids for around three years, was given to all recipients. Overall study findings and caveats: Recipient marrow showed GvH clones, some seen first in ileum or blood. Early after transplant, HvG clones declined as circulating GvH clones peaked.

Repertoires were generated with immunoSEQ multiplex PCR, while TCRdb's copy carries only in-frame clones and drops some. This sample has tens of thousands of clones, with about nine tenths found just once. Per germline, CDR1 SGHRS and CDR2 YFSETQ. The CDR3 covers 16 residues. The junction had 16 bases not matched to a gene; V was cut back by 4 bases and J by 7 bases. The sequences come from unstimulated CD4+ T cells sorted from spleen or lymph node cells, collected before intestinal transplant. This TCR was sampled from a human donor who received an intestinal transplant. The genes are TRBV5-1 and TRBJ2-7; 8 bases line up with TRBD2. CDR3 sequence: CASSPGTSRLASEQYF. The CDR3 region has the DNA TGCGCCAGCAGCCCGGGCACAAGTAGACTAGCGAGTGAGCAGTACTTC.